This T cell receptor (beta chain) was identified in a study of identical twins. All donors were healthy Caucasians. Comments on this clonotype: The target antigen is unknown.

The study, taken as a whole, reports: Reduced insertions were recorded for abundant cord blood beta clonotypes, with no such pattern in memory repertoires.

Template switching supplied a universal primer site; unique molecular identifiers were carried on the cDNA. TCRdb used MiXCR to reprocess the 5' RACE reads, holding one entry per CDR3 protein. This table has 1.5 million to 2 million distinct CDR3 sequences, around 29% appearing once. The receptor comes from a newborn girl in good health. Sequencing was done on a sample of cord blood.

The CDR3 sequence is CASSRETAASYEQYF. CDR3 nucleotides: TGTGCCAGCAGCAGAGAGACAGCGGCGTCCTACGAGCAGTACTTC. The gene calls are TRBV5-5 and TRBJ2-7; either TRBD1 or TRBD2 may fit D (5 bases each). The V end was cut by 4 bases, the J end by 1 base, with 15 bases between. This CDR3 is built from 15 residues. Germline CDR1 and CDR2: SGHKS and YYEKEE (reference sequence).